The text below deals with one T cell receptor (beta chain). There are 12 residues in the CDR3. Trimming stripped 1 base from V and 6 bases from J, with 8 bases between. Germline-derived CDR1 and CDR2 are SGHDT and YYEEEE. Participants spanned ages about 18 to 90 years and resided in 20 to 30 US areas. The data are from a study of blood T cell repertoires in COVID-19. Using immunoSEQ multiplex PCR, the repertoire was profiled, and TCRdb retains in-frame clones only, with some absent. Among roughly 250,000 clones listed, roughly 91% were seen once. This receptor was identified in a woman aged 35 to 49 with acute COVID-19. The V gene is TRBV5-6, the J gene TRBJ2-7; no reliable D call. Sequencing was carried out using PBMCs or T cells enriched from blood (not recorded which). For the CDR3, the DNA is TGTGCCAGCAGCTTGATAGACACCGAGCAGTACTTC. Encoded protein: CASSLIDTEQYF.